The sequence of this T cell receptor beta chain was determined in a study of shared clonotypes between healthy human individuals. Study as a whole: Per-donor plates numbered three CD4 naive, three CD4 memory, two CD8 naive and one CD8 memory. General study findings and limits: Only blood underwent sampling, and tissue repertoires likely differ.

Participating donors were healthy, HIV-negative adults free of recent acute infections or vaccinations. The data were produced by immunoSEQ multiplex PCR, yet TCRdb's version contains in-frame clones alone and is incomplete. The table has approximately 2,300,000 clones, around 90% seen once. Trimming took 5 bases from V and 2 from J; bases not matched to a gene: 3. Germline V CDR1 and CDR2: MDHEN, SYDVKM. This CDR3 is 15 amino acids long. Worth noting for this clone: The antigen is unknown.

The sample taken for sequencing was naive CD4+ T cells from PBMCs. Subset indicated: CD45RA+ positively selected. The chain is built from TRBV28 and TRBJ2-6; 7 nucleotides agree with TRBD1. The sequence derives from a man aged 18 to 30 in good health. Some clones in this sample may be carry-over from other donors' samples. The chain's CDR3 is CASSPGQTGANVLTF. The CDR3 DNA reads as TGTGCCAGCAGTCCGGGACAGACTGGGGCCAACGTCCTGACTTTC.